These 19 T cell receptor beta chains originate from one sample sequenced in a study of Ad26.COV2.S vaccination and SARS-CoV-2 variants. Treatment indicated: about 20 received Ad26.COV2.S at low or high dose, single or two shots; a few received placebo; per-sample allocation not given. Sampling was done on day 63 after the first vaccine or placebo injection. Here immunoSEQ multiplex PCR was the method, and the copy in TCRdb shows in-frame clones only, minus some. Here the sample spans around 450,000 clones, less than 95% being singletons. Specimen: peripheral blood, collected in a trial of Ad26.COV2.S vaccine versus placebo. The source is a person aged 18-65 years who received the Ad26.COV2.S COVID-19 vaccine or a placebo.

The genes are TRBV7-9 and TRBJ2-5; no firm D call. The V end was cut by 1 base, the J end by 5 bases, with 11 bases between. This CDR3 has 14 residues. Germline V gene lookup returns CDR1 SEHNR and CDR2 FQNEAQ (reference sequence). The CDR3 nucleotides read TGTGCCAGCAGCTTAGGGGCAGGTGAGGAGACCCAGTACTTC. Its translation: CASSLGAGEETQYF.

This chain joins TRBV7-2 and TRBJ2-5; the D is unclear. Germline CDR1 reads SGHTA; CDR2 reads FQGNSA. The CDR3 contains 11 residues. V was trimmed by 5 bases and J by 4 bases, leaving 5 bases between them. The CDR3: CASSARETQYF. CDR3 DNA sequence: TGTGCCAGCAGCGCCCGAGAGACCCAGTACTTC.

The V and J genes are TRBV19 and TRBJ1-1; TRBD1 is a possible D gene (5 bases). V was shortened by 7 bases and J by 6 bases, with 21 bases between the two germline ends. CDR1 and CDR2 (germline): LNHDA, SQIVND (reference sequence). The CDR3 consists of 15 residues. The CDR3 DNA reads TGTGCCAGTATCCAAAGGGACTGGGTTAACGCTGAAGCTTTCTTT. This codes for CASIQRDWVNAEAFF.

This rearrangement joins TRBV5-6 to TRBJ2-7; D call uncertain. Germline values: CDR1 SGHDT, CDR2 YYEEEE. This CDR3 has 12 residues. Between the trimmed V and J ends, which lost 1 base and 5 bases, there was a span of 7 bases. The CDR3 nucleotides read TGTGCCAGCAGCTTGTACCGGGACGAGCAGTACTTC. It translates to CASSLYRDEQYF.

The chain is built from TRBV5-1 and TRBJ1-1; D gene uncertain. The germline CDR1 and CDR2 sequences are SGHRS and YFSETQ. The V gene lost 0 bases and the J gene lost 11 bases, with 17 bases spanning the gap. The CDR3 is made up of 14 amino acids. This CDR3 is CASSLDGESLGAFF. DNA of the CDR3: TGCGCCAGCAGCTTGGATGGGGAATCACTAGGGGCTTTCTTT. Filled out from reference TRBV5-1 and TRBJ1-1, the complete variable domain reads KAGVTQTPRYLIKTRGQQVTLSCSPISGHRSVSWYQQTPGQGLQFLFEYFSETQRNKGNFPGRFSGRQFSNSRSEMNVSTLELGDSALYLCASSLDGESLGAFFGQGTRLTVV.

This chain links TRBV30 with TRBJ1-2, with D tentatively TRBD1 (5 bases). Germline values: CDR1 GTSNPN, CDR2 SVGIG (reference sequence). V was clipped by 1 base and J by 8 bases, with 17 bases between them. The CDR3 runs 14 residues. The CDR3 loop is CAWSDGPRVGGYTF. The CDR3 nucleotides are TGTGCCTGGAGTGATGGCCCCAGGGTCGGAGGCTACACCTTC.

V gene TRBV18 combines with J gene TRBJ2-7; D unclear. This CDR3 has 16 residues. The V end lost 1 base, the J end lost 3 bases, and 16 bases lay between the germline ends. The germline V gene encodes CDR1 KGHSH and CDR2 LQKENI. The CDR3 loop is CASSPLFRPRDYEQYF. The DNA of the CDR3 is TGTGCCAGCTCACCACTTTTTCGCCCTAGGGACTACGAGCAGTACTTC.

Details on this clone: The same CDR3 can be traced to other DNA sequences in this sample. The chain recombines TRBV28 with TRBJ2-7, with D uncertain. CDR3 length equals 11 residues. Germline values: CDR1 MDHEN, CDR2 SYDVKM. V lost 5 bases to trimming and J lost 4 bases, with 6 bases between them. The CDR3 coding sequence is TGTGCCAGCAGTCCCAGATACGAGCAGTACTTC. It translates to CASSPRYEQYF. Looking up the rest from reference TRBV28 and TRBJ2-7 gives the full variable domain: DVKVTQSSRYLVKRTGEKVFLECVQDMDHENMFWYRQDPGLGLRLIYFSYDVKMKEKGDIPEGYSVSREKKERFSLILESASTNQTSMYLCASSPRYEQYFGPGTRLTVT.

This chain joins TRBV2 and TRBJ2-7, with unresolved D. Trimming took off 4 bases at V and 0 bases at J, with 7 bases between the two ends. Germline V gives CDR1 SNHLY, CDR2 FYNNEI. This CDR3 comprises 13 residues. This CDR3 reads CASSGRLSYEQYF. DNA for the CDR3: TGTGCCAGCAGTGGGAGACTCTCCTACGAGCAGTACTTC.

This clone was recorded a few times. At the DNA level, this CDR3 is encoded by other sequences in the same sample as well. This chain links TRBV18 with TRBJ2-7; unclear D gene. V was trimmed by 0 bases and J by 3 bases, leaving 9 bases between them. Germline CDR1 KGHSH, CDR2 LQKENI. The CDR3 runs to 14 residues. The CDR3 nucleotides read TGTGCCAGCTCACCACCGAGCCAGGTCTACGAGCAGTACTTC. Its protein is CASSPPSQVYEQYF. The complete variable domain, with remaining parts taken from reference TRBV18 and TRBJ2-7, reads NAGVMQNPRHLVRRRGQEARLRCSPMKGHSHVYWYRQLPEEGLKFMVYLQKENIIDESGMPKERFSAEFPKEGPSILRIQQVVRGDSAAYFCASSPPSQVYEQYFGPGTRLTVT.

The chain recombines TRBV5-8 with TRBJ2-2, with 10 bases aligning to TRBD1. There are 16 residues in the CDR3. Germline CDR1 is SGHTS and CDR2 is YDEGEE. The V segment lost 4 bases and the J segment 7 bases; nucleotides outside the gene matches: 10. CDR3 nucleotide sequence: TGTGCCAGCAGCGTAGGGACAGGGGTCCCTAGCGGGGAGCTGTTTTTT. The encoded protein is CASSVGTGVPSGELFF.

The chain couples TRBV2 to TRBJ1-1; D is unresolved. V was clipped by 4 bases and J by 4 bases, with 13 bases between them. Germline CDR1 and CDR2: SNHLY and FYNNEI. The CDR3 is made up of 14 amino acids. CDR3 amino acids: CASSVWQEVTEAFF. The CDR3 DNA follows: TGTGCCAGCAGTGTATGGCAGGAGGTCACTGAAGCTTTCTTT.

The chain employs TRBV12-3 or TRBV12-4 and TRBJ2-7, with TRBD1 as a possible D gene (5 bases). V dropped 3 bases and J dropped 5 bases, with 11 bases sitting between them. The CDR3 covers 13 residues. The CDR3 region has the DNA TGTGCCAGCAGTTTCAGGGCCGTGCACGAGCAGTACTTC. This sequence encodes CASSFRAVHEQYF.

CDR3 DNA: TGTGCCAGTAGTACCGGCAAACCGGGACTCCTTCTGGGGACTGAAGCTTTCTTT. Translation: CASSTGKPGLLLGTEAFF. The chain recombines TRBV19 with TRBJ1-1, with TRBD1 as a possible D gene (5 bases). Germline V gene lookup returns CDR1 LNHDA and CDR2 SQIVND (reference sequence). The ends were cut back, 4 bases at V and 5 bases at J, with 26 bases in the middle. This CDR3 comprises 18 residues. Together with reference TRBV19 and TRBJ1-1, the CDR3 gives the full variable domain: DGGITQSPKYLFRKEGQNVTLSCEQNLNHDAMYWYRQDPGQGLRLIYYSQIVNDFQKGDIAEGYSVSREKKESFPLTVTSAQKNPTAFYLCASSTGKPGLLLGTEAFFGQGTRLTVV.

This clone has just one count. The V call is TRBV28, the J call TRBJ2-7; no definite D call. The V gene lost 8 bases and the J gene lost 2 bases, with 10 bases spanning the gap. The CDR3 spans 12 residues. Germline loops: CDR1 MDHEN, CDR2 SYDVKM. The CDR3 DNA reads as TGTGCCAGCCGATCTCAGACCTACGAGCAGTACTTC. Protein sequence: CASRSQTYEQYF.

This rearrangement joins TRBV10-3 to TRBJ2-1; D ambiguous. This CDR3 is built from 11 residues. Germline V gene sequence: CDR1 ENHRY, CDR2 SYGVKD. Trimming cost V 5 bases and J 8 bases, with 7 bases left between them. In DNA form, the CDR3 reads TGTGCCATCAGTAGTAGGGATGAGCAGTTCTTC. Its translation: CAISSRDEQFF.

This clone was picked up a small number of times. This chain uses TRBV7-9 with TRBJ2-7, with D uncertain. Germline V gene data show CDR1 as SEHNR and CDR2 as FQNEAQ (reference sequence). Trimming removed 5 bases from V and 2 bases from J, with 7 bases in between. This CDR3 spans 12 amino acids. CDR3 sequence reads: CASSPNPYEQYF. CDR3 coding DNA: TGTGCCAGCAGCCCTAATCCCTACGAGCAGTACTTC.

CDR3 in amino acids: CATSRDRVAGGPPGANVLTF. CDR3 DNA sequence: TGTGCCACCAGCAGAGATCGAGTAGCGGGAGGGCCGCCTGGGGCCAACGTCCTGACTTTC. The chain has TRBV15 and TRBJ2-6, with 11 bases that match TRBD2. The CDR3 contains 20 residues. Germline CDR1 reads LNHNV; CDR2 reads YYDKDF (reference sequence). V shed 0 bases and J 2 bases; nucleotides not matched to a gene: 9.

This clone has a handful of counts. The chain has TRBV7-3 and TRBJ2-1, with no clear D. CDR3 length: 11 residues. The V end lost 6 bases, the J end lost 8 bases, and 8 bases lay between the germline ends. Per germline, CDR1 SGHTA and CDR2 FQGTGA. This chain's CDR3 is CASSSSDEQFF. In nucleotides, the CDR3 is TGTGCCAGCAGTTCGTCGGATGAGCAGTTCTTC.